The clone carrying this TCR beta chain was seen only a few times. V was clipped by 5 bases and J by 0 bases; unmatched bases: 6. CDR1 is GTSNPN and CDR2 is SVGIG in the germline V gene (reference sequence). The CDR3 extends over 14 amino acids. These data come from a study of cytomegalovirus exposure and HLA in healthy donors. PCR amplification relied on 60 Vbeta primers (plus 13 Jbeta primers). The assay was immunoSEQ multiplex PCR, and TCRdb's table has in-frame clones only and misses some. The repertoire holds 130,000 or so clones, just under 75% seen once, with around 6.6% in the top ten. The TCR was taken from a man aged 40-49 years in good health and CMV-seropositive. This chain connects TRBV30 to TRBJ1-1; 7 nucleotides match TRBD1. The sequenced sample consisted of PBMCs. CDR3 coding DNA: TGTGCCTGGCACAGGGGCTCAATGAACACTGAAGCTTTCTTT. It translates to CAWHRGSMNTEAFF.